This TCR beta chain was profiled in a study of shared clonotypes between healthy human individuals (TCRdb year 2020). For the study in its entirety: The cohort included three men and a couple of women between 18 and 49 years of age. For each donor, CD4 naive and CD4 memory were each given three plates, CD8 naive was given two plates, and CD8 memory was given one plate. To estimate repertoire size and how much clonotypes are shared between individuals, the study performed deep sequencing of blood TCR repertoires from a handful of healthy adults. Leukapheresis yielded between about 0.9 and 10 billion PBMCs per donor. Libraries were prepared and TCR repertoires were sequenced by different laboratories using diverse techniques, in order to increase sequencing depth and limit assay-specific biases.

Using the deep immunoSEQ assay, TCR CDR3 regions were amplified from genomic DNA by multiplex PCR. Extracted genomic DNA from each cell subset was distributed evenly across all wells of several immunoSEQ 96-well plates, and each plate was treated as a replicate. For sorted subsets, each replicate PCR was loaded with approximately 200 ng genomic DNA, equivalent to 30,000 or so T cell genomes. Purified libraries were measured with a Qubit 3.0 fluorometer, size-checked on a Bioanalyzer 2100, and measured again with the KAPA Library Quantification kit. Every immunoSEQ 96-well plate was sequenced on a dedicated single-read 150-cycle Illumina NextSeq 550 flow cell. From the authors' description of their analysis: Because the immunoSEQ output included only junctional sequences and no quality scores, the filtering could not be the same as the filtering used for full-length reads. To assign V/J genes and CDR3, sequences were annotated using PyIR, a Python wrapper for IgBLAST v1.9, with IMGT germline references. Any read was removed if the V/J assignment was weak (E-value above 1e-6), the CDR3 was missing, or the read contained stop codons, out-of-frame junctions, or ambiguous translated residues. V3J clonotypes were defined as sequences sharing an identical inferred V gene, J gene, and CDR3 amino acid sequence. The percentage overlap between two repertoires was calculated by dividing the number of shared unique clonotypes by the size of the smaller repertoire. Richness of each repertoire was evaluated using RTK rarefaction, the Chao1 estimator, and Recon v2.1 estimates of unobserved clonotypes. Generation probabilities were computed with OLGA for all TCRbeta clonotypes obtained by the gDNA method from four donors. Held by TCRdb, this immuneACCESS table contains in-frame sequences only and omits some clones. Under half of the omission traces to an unresolved V gene where checked; the cause of the rest is unknown. For V, J and clone size, that table is used; D and trimming come from the DNA. Recorded for this sample are about 2,500,000 clones; around 90% of them occurred a single time. More than 0.12% of the sample lies in the top ten.

The cysteine opens and the phenylalanine closes a CDR3 of 13 amino acids. Just the 39-base CDR3 DNA is kept, in frame starting at base 1. The CDR1 and CDR2 encoded by the germline V gene are MNHEY and SVGAGI. The donors were healthy, HIV-negative adults who had no recently reported acute infections or vaccinations. Every donor was a Caucasian adult residing in Nashville, Tennessee, USA. Magnetic negative selection was used to enrich CD4+ T cells, after which naive cells were positively selected on CD45RA and the negative fraction became the memory subset. Blood was collected by leukapheresis, and PBMCs were isolated by Ficoll-Histopaque density gradient centrifugation and then cryopreserved in liquid nitrogen vapor phase. Purity and quantity of every magnetically sorted T cell population were checked by analytical flow cytometry. Each sorted fraction had its genomic DNA isolated and then quantified by UV absorbance on a Nanodrop 2000c.

The research as a whole found: Because the study included only a small number of donors, the genetic and exposure-history diversity represented was limited. Based on pairwise subsampling, the degree of clonotype sharing among donors was expected to be affected by sequencing depth. Naive subsets generally had larger estimated clonotype richness than memory subsets. Sharing across a few donors was observed for about 4.8% of naive CD4, 3% to 4% of naive CD8, 2% to 2.5% of memory CD4, and about 0.39% of memory CD8 clonotypes. Sampling was restricted to blood, and TCR repertoires in tissues likely differ from the TCR repertoires found in blood. Clonotypes shared by all four sorted-subset donors showed higher generation probabilities than non-shared clonotypes. Even with the large sequencing depth, rarefaction of the sorted-subset datasets indicated that sequencing was incomplete.

This clone has just a few counts. Its antigen specificity is not known. No base-level quality is on record; no much larger clone is a single base apart. Sequenced: naive CD4+ T cells sorted from blood. The cell subset or site tag for this specimen amounts to: CD45RA+ positively selected. The clonotype comes from a man between 18 and 29 years old in good health. The sequence joins TRBV6-5 to TRBJ1-6; the D gene lacks a confident call. The base sequence is TGTGCAACCAAGGGAACCTATAATTCACCCCTCCACTTT. Its protein product is CATKGTYNSPLHF.